Described below is a single TCR beta chain sequence and its context. Libraries were prepared by immunoSEQ multiplex PCR; TCRdb keeps only in-frame clonotypes and omits some of them. The table lists some 240,000 clones, 89% of them singletons. This sample was included in a study of blood T cell repertoires in COVID-19. The CDR3 spans 14 residues. Per the germline V gene, CDR1 is LNHDA and CDR2 is SQIVND (reference sequence). The ends lost 5 bases at V and 6 bases at J; junction bases unmatched: 5. This receptor was obtained from a man aged 55 to 70 who had recovered from COVID-19. Sequenced material: peripheral blood. The V gene is TRBV19, the J gene TRBJ2-2; TRBD1 aligns across 8 bases. For the CDR3, the DNA is TGTGCCAGTAGTCTTCAGGGGGCATCCGGGGAGCTGTTTTTT. Translated: CASSLQGASGELFF.